The clone carrying this T cell receptor (beta chain) was counted a few times. This specimen belongs to a study of blood T cells in healthy people across ages. A second PCR of about 7 to 11 cycles used a sample-barcoded 5' primer and a J-beta primer mix. TCRdb called the 5' RACE reads again in MiXCR, with one record for every CDR3 protein. Among 1.5 million to 2 million distinct CDR3 sequences listed, roughly 28% were seen once. The CDR3 length is 15 residues. Trimming removed 6 bases at V and 0 bases at J, with 12 bases between. Per germline, CDR1 SGHTA and CDR2 FQGTGA. The rearrangement uses TRBV7-3 and TRBJ2-1; D tentatively fits TRBD1 or TRBD2 (5 bases each). Material: blood. The source of this sequence is a woman in her 30s in good health. This CDR3 is CASRRGESSYNEQFF. The CDR3 nucleotides read TGTGCCAGCAGACGAGGGGAAAGCTCCTACAATGAGCAGTTCTTC.